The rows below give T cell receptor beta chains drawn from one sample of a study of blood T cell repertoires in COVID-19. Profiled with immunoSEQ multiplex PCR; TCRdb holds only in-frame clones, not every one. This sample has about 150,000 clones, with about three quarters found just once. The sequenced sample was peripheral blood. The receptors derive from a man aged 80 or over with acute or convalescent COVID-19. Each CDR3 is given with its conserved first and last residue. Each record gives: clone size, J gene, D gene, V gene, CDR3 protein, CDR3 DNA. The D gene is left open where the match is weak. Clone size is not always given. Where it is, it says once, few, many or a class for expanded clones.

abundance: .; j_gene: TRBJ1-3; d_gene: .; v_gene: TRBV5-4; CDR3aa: CASSLQTGHSGNTIYF; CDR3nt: TGTGCCAGCAGCTTGCAAACAGGGCACTCTGGAAACACCATATATTTT
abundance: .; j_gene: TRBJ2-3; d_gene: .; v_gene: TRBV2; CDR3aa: CASGSPFGPGSDTQYF; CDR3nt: .
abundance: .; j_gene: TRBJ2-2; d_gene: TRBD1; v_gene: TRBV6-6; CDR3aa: CASSFTTGTYTGELFF; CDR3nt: TGTGCCAGCAGTTTCACGACAGGGACCTACACCGGGGAGCTGTTTTTT
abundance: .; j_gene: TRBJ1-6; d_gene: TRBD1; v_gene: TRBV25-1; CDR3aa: CASSGTGLSSPLHF; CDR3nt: TGTGCCAGCAGTGGGACAGGTCTCAGTTCACCCCTCCACTTT
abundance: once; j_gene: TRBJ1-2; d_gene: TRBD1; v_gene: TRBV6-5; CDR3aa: CASSSGTGLVNGYTF; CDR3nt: TGTGCCAGCAGTTCAGGGACAGGGTTAGTAAATGGCTACACCTTC
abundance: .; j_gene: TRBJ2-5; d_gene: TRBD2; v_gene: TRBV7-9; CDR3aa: CASSLAALAGGLETQYF; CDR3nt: TGTGCCAGCAGCTTAGCGGCGCTAGCGGGGGGGCTGGAGACCCAGTACTTC
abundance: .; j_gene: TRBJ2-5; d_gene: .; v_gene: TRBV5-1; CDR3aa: CASAPRQPESAETQYF; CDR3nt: TGCGCCAGCGCTCCGAGACAACCTGAATCGGCAGAGACCCAGTACTTC
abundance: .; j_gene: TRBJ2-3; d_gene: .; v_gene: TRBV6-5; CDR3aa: CASSTRTIDRTQYF; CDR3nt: TGTGCCAGCAGCACCCGGACTATCGACCGAACGCAGTATTTT
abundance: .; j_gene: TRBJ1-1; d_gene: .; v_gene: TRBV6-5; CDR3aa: CASSYSPGETEAFF; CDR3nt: TGTGCCAGCAGTTACTCTCCGGGGGAGACTGAAGCTTTCTTT
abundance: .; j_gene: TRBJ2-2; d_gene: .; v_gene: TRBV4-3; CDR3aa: CASGGKAGNTGELFF; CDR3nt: TGCGCCAGCGGGGGGAAGGCGGGGAACACCGGGGAGCTGTTTTTT
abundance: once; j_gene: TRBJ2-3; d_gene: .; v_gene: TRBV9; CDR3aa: CASSVGSVTDTQYF; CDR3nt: TGTGCCAGCAGCGTAGGCAGCGTCACAGATACGCAGTATTTT
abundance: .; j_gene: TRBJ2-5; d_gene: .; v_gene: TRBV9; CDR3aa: CASSVGGRETQYF; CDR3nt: TGTGCCAGCAGCGTAGGGGGCCGAGAGACCCAGTACTTC
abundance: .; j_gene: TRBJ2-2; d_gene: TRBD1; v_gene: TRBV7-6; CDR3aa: CASSRNGQGAGGELFF; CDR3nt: TGTGCCAGCAGCCGAAACGGGCAGGGGGCAGGCGGGGAGCTGTTTTTT
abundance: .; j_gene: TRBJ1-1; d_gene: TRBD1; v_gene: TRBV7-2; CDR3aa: CASSPNTGTGDEAFF; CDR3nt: TGTGCCAGCAGCCCAAACACCGGGACAGGGGATGAAGCTTTCTTT
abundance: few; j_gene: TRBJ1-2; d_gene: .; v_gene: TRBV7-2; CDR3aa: CASSPGGSRYGYTF; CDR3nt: TGTGCCAGCAGCCCCGGGGGATCACGCTATGGCTACACCTTC
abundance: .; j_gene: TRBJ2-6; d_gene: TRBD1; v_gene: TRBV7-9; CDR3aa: CASTYLSPGTGGAGANVLTF; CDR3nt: TGTGCCAGCACCTACTTGAGCCCCGGGACAGGGGGCGCTGGGGCCAACGTCCTGACTTTC
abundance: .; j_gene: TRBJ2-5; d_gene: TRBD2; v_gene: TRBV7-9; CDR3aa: CASSLGTSGAETQYF; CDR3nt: TGTGCCAGCAGCTTAGGGACTAGCGGGGCTGAGACCCAGTACTTC
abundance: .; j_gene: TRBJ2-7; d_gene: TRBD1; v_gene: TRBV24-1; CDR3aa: CATSDPGTGDEQYF; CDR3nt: TGTGCCACCAGTGACCCTGGGACAGGGGACGAGCAGTACTTC
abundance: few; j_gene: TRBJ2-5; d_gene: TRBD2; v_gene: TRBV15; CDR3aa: CATSGGWTQYF; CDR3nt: TGTGCCACCTCGGGGGGGTGGACCCAGTACTTC
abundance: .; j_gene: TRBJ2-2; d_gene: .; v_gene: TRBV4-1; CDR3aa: CASSQLAGPPVGELFF; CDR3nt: TGCGCCAGCAGCCAGCTCGCGGGTCCGCCCGTCGGGGAGCTGTTTTTT
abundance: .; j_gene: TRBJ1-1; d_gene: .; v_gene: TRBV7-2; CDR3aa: CASSVQGSTEAFF; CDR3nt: TGTGCCAGCAGCGTACAGGGCTCCACTGAAGCTTTCTTT
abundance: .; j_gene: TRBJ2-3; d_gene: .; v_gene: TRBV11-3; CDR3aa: CASSFTQLASTDTQYF; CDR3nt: TGTGCCAGCAGCTTCACACAGTTGGCTAGCACAGATACGCAGTATTTT
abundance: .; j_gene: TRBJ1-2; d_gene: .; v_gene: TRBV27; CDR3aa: CASASGWYGYTF; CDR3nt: TGTGCCAGCGCATCAGGGTGGTATGGCTACACCTTC
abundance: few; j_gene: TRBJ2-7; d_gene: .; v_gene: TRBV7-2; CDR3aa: CASSLVSRRVYAYEQYF; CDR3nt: TGTGCCAGCAGCTTAGTATCTCGCAGGGTATATGCCTACGAGCAGTACTTC
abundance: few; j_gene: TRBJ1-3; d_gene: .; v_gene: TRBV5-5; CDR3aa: CASRVGSSGNTIYF; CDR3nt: TGTGCCAGCAGGGTAGGGAGCTCTGGAAACACCATATATTTT
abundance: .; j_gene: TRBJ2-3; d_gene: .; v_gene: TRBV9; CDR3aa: CASSATFDSTRKRLSTDTQYF; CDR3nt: TGTGCCAGCAGCGCGACTTTCGACTCAACCCGGAAGAGACTCAGCACAGATACGCAGTATTTT
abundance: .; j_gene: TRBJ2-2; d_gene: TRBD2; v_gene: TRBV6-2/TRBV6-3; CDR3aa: CASSPTSGGAGTGELFF; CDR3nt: TGTGCCAGCAGCCCGACTAGCGGGGGGGCTGGCACCGGGGAGCTGTTTTTT
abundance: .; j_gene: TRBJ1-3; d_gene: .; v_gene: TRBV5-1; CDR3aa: CASSLGGPGNTIYF; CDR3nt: TGCGCCAGCAGCTTGGGGGGGCCTGGAAACACCATATATTTT
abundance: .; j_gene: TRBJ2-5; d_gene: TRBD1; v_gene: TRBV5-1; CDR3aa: CASSLSTGGNQETQYF; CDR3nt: TGCGCCAGCAGCTTGAGTACAGGGGGCAATCAAGAGACCCAGTACTTC
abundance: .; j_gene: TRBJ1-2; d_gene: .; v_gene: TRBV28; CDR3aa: CASTLSRGLRMDGYTF; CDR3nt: TGTGCCAGCACGTTGTCCAGGGGCTTAAGAATGGATGGCTACACCTTC
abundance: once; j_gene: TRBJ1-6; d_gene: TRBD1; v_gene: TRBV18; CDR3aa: CASSPPNSGQGDSPLHF; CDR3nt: TGTGCCAGCTCACCACCGAATTCGGGGCAGGGGGATTCACCCCTCCACTTT
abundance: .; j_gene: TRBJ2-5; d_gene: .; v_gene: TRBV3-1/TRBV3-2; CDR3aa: CASSQRDQETQYF; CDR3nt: TGTGCCAGCAGCCAACGCGATCAAGAGACCCAGTACTTC
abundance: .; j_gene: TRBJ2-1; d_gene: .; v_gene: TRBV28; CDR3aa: CASSLRGGPYNEQFF; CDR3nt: TGTGCCAGCAGCTTGAGGGGGGGGCCCTACAATGAGCAGTTCTTC
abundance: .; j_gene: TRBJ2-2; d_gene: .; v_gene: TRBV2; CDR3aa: CASSLSLGGTGELFF; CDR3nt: TGTGCCAGCAGTCTTTCCCTCGGCGGGACCGGGGAGCTGTTTTTT
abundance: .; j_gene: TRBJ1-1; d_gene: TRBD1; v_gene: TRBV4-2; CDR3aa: CASSQATGGRGPMRTEAFF; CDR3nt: TGTGCCAGCAGCCAAGCTACGGGTGGCAGGGGGCCCATGCGCACTGAAGCTTTCTTT
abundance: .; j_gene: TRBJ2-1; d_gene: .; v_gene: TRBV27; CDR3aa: CASSGGIVYEQFF; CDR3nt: TGTGCCAGCAGCGGGGGAATAGTATATGAGCAGTTCTTC
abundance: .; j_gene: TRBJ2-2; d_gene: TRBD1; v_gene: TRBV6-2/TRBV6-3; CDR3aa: CASSLKAQGAGGELFF; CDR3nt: TGTGCCAGCAGTCTAAAAGCCCAGGGGGCTGGCGGGGAGCTGTTTTTT
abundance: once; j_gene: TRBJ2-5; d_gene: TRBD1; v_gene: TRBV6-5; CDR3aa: CASSGTGLETQYF; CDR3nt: TGTGCCAGCAGCGGGACAGGGCTAGAGACCCAGTACTTC
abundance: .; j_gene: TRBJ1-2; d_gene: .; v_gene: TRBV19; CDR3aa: CASSGRIHMGYGYTF; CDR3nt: TGTGCCAGTTCGGGGAGGATTCACATGGGGTATGGCTACACCTTC
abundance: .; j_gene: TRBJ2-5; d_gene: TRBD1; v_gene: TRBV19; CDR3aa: CASSKRPGQGKSETQYF; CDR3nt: TGTGCCAGTAGTAAACGACCGGGACAGGGGAAGTCAGAGACCCAGTACTTC
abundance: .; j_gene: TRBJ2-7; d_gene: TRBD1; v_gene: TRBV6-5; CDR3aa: CASSLGQYYEQYF; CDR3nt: TGTGCCAGCAGCCTGGGACAGTACTACGAGCAGTACTTC
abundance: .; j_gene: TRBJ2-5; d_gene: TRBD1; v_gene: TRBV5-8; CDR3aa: CASSINRGVGETQYF; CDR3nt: TGTGCCAGCAGCATAAACAGGGGCGTCGGAGAGACCCAGTACTTC
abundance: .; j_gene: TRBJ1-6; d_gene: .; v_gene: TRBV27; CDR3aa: CASRKSGLTFSPLHF; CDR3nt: TGTGCCAGCAGGAAATCGGGACTGACATTCTCACCCCTCCACTTT
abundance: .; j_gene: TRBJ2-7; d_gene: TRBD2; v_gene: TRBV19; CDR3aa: CASSTSGGALEQYF; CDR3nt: TGTGCCAGTAGTACTAGCGGGGGGGCCCTCGAGCAGTACTTC
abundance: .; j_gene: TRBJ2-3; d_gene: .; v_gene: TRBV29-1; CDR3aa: CSVARVMATDTQYF; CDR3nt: TGCAGCGTCGCGCGGGTCATGGCCACAGATACGCAGTATTTT
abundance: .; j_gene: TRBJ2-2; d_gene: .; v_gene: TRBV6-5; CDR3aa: CASKKRQNTGELFF; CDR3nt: TGTGCCAGCAAAAAACGACAGAACACCGGGGAGCTGTTTTTT
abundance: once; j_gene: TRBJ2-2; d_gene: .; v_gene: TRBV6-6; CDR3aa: CASSLLGSGTKAGELFF; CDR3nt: TGTGCCAGCAGTCTTCTAGGGTCCGGGACAAAGGCCGGGGAGCTGTTTTTT
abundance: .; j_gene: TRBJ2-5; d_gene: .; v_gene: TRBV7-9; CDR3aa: CASSLGTTPGKETQYF; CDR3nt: TGTGCCAGCAGCTTAGGCACCACCCCAGGGAAGGAGACCCAGTACTTC
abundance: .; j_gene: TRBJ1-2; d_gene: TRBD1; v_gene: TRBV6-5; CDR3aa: CASRVTGMFYGYTF; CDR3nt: TGTGCCAGCAGAGTGACAGGGATGTTCTATGGCTACACCTTC
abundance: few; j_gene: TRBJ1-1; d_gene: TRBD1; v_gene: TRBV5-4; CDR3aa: CASSPTGGAFEAFF; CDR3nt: TGTGCCAGCAGCCCGACAGGGGGCGCTTTCGAAGCTTTCTTT
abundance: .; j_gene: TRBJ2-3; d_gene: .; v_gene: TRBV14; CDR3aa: CASSQSTFGDTQYF; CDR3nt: TGTGCCAGCAGCCAATCGACATTCGGAGATACGCAGTATTTT
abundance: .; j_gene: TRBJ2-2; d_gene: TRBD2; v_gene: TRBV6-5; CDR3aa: CASSFLGGETGELFF; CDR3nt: TGTGCCAGCAGTTTTCTCGGGGGGGAGACCGGGGAGCTGTTTTTT
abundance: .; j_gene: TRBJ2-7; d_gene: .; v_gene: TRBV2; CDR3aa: CASMRSGDEQYF; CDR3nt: TGTGCCAGCATGCGGTCAGGGGACGAGCAGTACTTC
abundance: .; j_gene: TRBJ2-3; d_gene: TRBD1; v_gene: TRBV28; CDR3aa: CASSLSGTGTDTQYF; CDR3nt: TGTGCCAGCAGTTTATCTGGGACAGGGACGGATACGCAGTATTTT
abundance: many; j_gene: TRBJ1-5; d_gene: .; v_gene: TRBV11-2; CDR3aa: CASSIREWQPQHF; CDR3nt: TGTGCCAGCAGCATCAGGGAATGGCAGCCCCAGCATTTT
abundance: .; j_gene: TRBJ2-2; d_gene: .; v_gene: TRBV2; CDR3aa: CASSVMSAGELFF; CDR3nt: TGTGCCAGCAGTGTCATGAGCGCCGGGGAGCTGTTTTTT
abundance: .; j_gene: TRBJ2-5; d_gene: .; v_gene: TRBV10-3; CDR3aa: CATGRGGQETQYF; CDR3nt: TGTGCCACTGGTCGAGGGGGCCAAGAGACCCAGTACTTC
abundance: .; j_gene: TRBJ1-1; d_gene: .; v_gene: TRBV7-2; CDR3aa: CASSPPADRTEAFF; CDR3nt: TGTGCCAGCAGCCCACCCGCGGATCGGACTGAAGCTTTCTTT
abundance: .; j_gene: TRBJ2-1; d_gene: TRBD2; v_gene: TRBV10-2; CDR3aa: CASIRAGGPGNEQFF; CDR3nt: TGCGCCAGCATTCGAGCGGGGGGGCCCGGCAATGAGCAGTTCTTC
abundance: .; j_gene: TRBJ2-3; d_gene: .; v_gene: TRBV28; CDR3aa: CASSSQLAFGDTQYF; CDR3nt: TGTGCCAGCAGCAGTCAACTAGCATTTGGAGATACGCAGTATTTT